This T cell receptor beta chain was identified during a study of T cell responses to AZD1222 COVID-19 vaccine. The overall study: Pooled samples include second doses given at about 4 or 12 weeks.

The V gene's germline CDR1 is GTSNPN and CDR2 SVGIG (reference sequence). The V end lost 3 bases, the J end lost 6 bases, and 14 bases lay between the germline ends. The CDR3 length is 13 residues. Study results and caveats: Nearly half of spike-specific TCRs reportedly target variant regions that are unmutated in the B.1.351 and B.1.1.7 variants. Rises in breadth and depth of Spike-specific TCRs came after two AZD1222 doses. At baseline, seropositivity was found in only a handful of AZD1222 recipients.

TCRdb's copy holds only in-frame clones and misses some; the assay was immunoSEQ multiplex PCR. The repertoire includes under 120,000 clones, about 94% of them detected once, and roughly 2% sits in the top ten. As regards this clone: Its specificity is unknown.

Material: peripheral blood, obtained on day 0 of AZD1222 vaccination. The genes are TRBV30 and TRBJ1-1, with D uncertain. The source is an adult in good health. DNA for the CDR3: TGTGCCTGGAGGAATCACGCGGGATCTGAAGCTTTCTTT. The encoded protein is CAWRNHAGSEAFF. Using reference TRBV30 and TRBJ1-1 for the parts outside the CDR3, the full variable domain is SQTIHQWPATLVQPVGSPLSLECTVEGTSNPNLYWYRQAAGRGLQLLFYSVGIGQISSEVPQNLSASRPQDRQFILSSKKLLLSDSGFYLCAWRNHAGSEAFFGQGTRLTVV.